Listed below are T cell receptor beta chains from one sample, sequenced in a study of blood T cell repertoires in COVID-19. TCRdb's table, derived via immunoSEQ multiplex PCR, lists solely in-frame clones and lacks some. The sample holds some 25,000 clones, 81% seen once. Sequencing was performed on peripheral blood. Source of these receptors: a man between 50 and 59 years old with active or convalescent COVID-19. Both conserved end residues are part of each CDR3. D genes are given only for firm matches. A row's size may be missing; if present it is once, few, many or a size class.

TRBJ2-3 | . | TRBV29-1 | . | CSVLTADTQYF
TRBJ2-1 | . | TRBV9 | TRBD2 | CASSVETSGYNEQFF
TRBJ2-7 | . | TRBV30 | . | CAWSPGVGQYF
TRBJ1-2 | . | TRBV7-8 | TRBD1 | CASSLYRGYGYTF
TRBJ2-1 | . | TRBV4-1 | . | CASSRGQYNEQFF
TRBJ1-4 | . | TRBV27 | . | CASRGHRGFERLFF
TRBJ1-1 | . | TRBV6-5 | . | CASSYQGGTEAFF
TRBJ2-1 | once | TRBV7-9 | TRBD2 | CASSSRSGGAVNEQFF
TRBJ1-2 | once | TRBV12-3/TRBV12-4 | . | CASSYGVNYGYTF
TRBJ1-1 | . | TRBV11-3 | TRBD1 | CASSLEFVQAGGPRAPTEAFF
TRBJ2-2 | . | TRBV3-1/TRBV3-2 | . | CASSQDAGTGELFF
TRBJ2-1 | . | TRBV27 | . | CASSLSVSSYNEQFF
TRBJ2-5 | few | TRBV5-1 | . | CASRALEIPYQETQYF
TRBJ2-7 | few | TRBV30 | . | CAWSVALSYEQYF
TRBJ1-2 | . | TRBV28 | . | CASSFGQAHYGYTF
TRBJ1-1 | few | TRBV11-2 | TRBD1 | CATRGRGTLNTEAFF
TRBJ2-3 | . | TRBV11-3 | . | CASSFASDTQYF
TRBJ1-6 | . | TRBV28 | TRBD1 | CASKDDRVNNSPLHF
TRBJ2-1 | few | TRBV28 | TRBD2 | CASGTGLAGVQFF
TRBJ2-5 | . | TRBV10-3 | TRBD2 | CAISESAGGPQETQYF
TRBJ2-3 | . | TRBV20-1 | TRBD2 | CSADSGRALYF
TRBJ1-2 | . | TRBV2 | . | CASSDRGSDGYTF
TRBJ2-3 | once | TRBV28 | . | CASSLWGGRTDTQYF
TRBJ2-7 | . | TRBV10-3 | . | CAISDTIAASSYEQYF
TRBJ2-5 | . | TRBV7-9 | TRBD2 | CASSATYSGRRETQYF
TRBJ2-3 | . | TRBV6-1 | . | CASSVGALWGTDTQYF
TRBJ2-7 | . | TRBV5-1 | TRBD1 | CASSWTGGSGYEQYF
TRBJ2-1 | few | TRBV21-1 | . | CALDSQGGITSENEQFF
TRBJ2-5 | few | TRBV9 | TRBD2 | CASQAGVSETQYF
TRBJ1-1 | few | TRBV28 | . | CASSLPARGGEAFF
TRBJ1-1 | . | TRBV10-3 | TRBD1 | CAISEDRDTEAFF
TRBJ1-1 | . | TRBV29-1 | TRBD1 | CSVRFLNWDSHTEAFF
TRBJ1-1 | . | TRBV21-1 | . | CASSKARSAEAFF
TRBJ1-4 | . | TRBV4-1 | . | CASQGGPRDIGPRGEKLFF
TRBJ2-2 | . | TRBV5-1 | TRBD2 | CASSRGLAGGYTGELFF
TRBJ1-4 | once | TRBV27 | . | CASRQGGRGKLFF
TRBJ1-2 | . | TRBV4-1 | TRBD1 | CASSQTGSHGYTF
TRBJ2-2 | . | TRBV30 | . | CAWSEGHGGAGELFF
TRBJ1-6 | once | TRBV15 | . | CATSRDGPLVTPLHF
TRBJ1-5 | . | TRBV28 | . | CASSLWGEDQPQHF
TRBJ1-1 | once | TRBV18 | . | CASSPRGTLMNTEAFF
TRBJ1-2 | . | TRBV5-1 | . | CASSQGREYGYTF
TRBJ2-6 | . | TRBV2 | . | CASREAHSGANVLTF
TRBJ1-5 | . | TRBV12-5 | . | CASGLAENQPQHF
TRBJ2-5 | . | TRBV14 | TRBD2 | CASSQDGGGTSEEETQYF